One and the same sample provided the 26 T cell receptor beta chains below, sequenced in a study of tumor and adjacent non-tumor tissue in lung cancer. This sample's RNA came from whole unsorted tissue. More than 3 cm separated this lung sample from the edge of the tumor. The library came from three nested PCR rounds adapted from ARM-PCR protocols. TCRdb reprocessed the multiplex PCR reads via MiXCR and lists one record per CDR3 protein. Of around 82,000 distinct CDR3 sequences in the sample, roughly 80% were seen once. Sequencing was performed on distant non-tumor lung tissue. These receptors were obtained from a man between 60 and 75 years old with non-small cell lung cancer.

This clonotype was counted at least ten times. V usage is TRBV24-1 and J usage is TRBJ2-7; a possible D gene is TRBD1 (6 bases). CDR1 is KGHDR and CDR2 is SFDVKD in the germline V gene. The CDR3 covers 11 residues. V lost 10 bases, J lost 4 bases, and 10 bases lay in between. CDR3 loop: CATGGFYEQYF. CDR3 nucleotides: TGTGCCACAGGGGGTTTTTACGAGCAGTACTTC.

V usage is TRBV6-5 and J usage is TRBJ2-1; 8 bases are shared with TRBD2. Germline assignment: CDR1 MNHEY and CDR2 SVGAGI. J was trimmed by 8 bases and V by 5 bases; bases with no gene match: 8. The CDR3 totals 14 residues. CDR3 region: CASSPGTRGDEQFF. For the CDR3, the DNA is TGTGCCAGCAGTCCCGGGACTAGGGGGGATGAGCAGTTCTTC.

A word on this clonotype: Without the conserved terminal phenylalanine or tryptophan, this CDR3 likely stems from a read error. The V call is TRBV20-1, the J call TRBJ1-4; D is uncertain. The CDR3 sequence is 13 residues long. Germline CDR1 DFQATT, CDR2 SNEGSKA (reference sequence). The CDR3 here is CRARAGKEEKLFY. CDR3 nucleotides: TGCAGAGCTAGAGCGGGGAAGGAAGAAAAACTGTTTTAT.

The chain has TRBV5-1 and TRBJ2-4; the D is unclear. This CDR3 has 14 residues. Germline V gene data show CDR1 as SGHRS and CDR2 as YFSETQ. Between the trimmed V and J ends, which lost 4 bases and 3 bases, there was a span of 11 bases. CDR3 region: CASSMNSVKNIQYF. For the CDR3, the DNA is TGCGCCAGCAGCATGAATAGTGTCAAAAACATTCAGTACTTC.

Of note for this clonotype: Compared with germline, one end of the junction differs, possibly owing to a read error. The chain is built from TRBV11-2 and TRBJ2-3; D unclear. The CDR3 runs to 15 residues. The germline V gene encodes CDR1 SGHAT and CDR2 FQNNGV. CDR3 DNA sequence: TGTGCAAGCAGCTTAGATCCAGGAACGGCAGATACGCAGTGTTTT. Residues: CASSLDPGTADTQCF.

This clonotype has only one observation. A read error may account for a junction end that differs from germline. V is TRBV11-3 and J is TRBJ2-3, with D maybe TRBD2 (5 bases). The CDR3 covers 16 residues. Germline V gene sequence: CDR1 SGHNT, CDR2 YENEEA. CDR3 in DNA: TGTGCCGGCAGCTCCGGACTCTTAAGTGGCACAGATACGCAGTATTTT. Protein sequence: CAGSSGLLSGTDTQYF. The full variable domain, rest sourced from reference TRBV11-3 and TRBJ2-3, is EAGVVQSPRYKIIEKKQPVAFWCNPISGHNTLYWYLQNLGQGPELLIRYENEEAVDDSQLPKDRFSAERLKGVDSTLKIQPAELGDSAVYLCAGSSGLLSGTDTQYFGPGTRLTVL.

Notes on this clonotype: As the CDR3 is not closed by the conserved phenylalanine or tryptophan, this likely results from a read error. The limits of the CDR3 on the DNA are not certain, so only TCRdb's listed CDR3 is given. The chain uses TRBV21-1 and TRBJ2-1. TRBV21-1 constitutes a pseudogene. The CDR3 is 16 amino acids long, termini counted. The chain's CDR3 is CASIKVDFVSYNEQFI.

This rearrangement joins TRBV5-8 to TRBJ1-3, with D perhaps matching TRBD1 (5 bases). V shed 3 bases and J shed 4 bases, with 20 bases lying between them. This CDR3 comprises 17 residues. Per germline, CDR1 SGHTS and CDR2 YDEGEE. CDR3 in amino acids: CASSSKVGESKGNTIYF. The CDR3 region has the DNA TGTGCCAGCAGCTCTAAGGTGGGGGAGTCGAAGGGAAACACCATATATTTT.

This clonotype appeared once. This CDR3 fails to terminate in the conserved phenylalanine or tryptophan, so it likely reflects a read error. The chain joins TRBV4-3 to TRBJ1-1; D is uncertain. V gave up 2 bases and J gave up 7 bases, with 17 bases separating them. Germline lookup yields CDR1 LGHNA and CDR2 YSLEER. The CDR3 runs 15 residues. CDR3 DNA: TGCGCCAGCAGCCAATCGTTCAGGTTGAGCAATGAAGCTTTCTCT. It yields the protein CASSQSFRLSNEAFS.

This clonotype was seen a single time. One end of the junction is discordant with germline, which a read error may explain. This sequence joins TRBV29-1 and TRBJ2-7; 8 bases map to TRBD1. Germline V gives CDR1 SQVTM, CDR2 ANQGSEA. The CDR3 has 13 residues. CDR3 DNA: TGCAGCGTTACCCGGACAGGGCAATACGATCAGTATTTC. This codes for CSVTRTGQYDQYF.

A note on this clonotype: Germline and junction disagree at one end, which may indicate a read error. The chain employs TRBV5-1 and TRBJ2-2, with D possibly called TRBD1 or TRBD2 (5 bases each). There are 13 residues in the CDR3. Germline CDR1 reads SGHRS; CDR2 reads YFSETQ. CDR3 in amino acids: CASSLRGAGELFF. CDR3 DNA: TGTGCCAGCAGCTTAAGGGGAGCCGGGGAGCTGTTTTTT.

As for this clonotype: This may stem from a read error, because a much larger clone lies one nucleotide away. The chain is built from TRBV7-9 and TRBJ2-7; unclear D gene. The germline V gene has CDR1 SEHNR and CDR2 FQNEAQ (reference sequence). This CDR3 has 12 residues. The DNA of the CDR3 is TGTTCCAGCAGCTTAGGGTCTTACGAGCAGTACTTC. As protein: CSSSLGSYEQYF.

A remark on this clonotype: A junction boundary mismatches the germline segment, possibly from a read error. This chain's CDR3 is CASSQDGPSVGTDTQYF. CDR3 DNA: TGTGCCAGCAGCCAAGATGGCCCTAGCGTGGGCACAGATACTCAGTATTTT. The chain recombines TRBV4-2 with TRBJ2-3; D possibly corresponds to TRBD2 (6 bases). The CDR3 extends over 17 amino acids. Germline CDR1 and CDR2: LGHNA and YNFKEQ.

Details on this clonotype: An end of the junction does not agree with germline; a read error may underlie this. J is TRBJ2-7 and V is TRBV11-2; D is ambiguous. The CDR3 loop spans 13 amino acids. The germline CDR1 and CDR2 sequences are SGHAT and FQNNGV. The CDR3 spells CVSSPQIKYEHYF. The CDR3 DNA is TGTGTCAGCAGCCCCCAGATTAAATACGAGCACTACTTC.

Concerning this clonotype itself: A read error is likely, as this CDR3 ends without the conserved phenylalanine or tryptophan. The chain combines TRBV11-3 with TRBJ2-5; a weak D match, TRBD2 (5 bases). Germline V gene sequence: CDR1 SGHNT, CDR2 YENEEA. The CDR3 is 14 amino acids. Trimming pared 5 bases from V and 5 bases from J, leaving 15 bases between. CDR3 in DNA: TGTGCCAGCAGCACTAGGGTGCGGAGGGAGACCCAGTACCTC. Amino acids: CASSTRVRRETQYL.

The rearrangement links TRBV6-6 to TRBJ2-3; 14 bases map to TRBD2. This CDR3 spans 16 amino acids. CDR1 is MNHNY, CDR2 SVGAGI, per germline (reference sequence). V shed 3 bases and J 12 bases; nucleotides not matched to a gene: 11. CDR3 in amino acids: CASSYGLAGGTDAQYF. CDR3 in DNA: TGTGCCAGCAGTTATGGACTAGCGGGGGGTACAGATGCACAGTATTTT.

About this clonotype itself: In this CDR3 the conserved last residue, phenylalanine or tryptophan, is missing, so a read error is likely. The CDR3 loop reads CASSQGNQIDTQYL. The CDR3, as DNA: TGTGCCAGCAGTCAAGGCAATCAAATCGATACGCAGTATCTT. This chain uses TRBV7-3 with TRBJ2-3; D gene uncertain. The CDR3 is 14 residues long. V dropped 6 bases and J dropped 6 bases, with 16 bases sitting between them. Germline V gene sequence: CDR1 SGHTA, CDR2 FQGTGA.

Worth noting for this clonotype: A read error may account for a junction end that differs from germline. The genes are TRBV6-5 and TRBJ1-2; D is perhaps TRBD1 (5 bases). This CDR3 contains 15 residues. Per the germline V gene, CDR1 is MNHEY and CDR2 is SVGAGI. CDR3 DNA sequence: TGTGCCAGTAGTTACTGGAATCAGGGTTGGTATGGCTACACCTTC. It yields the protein CASSYWNQGWYGYTF.

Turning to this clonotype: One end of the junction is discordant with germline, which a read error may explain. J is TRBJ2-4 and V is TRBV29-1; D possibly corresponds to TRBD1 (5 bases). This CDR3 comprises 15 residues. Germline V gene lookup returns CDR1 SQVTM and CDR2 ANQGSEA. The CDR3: CIVLRQTLTKNIQYF. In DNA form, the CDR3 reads TGCATCGTTCTTCGACAGACCTTAACCAAGAACATTCAGTACTTC.

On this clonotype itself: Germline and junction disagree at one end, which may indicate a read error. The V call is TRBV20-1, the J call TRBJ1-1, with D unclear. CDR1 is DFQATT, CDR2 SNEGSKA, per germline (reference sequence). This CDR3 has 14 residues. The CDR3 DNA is TGCAGTGGTAGATCCAGTCCCTTTGGAACTGAAGTTTTCTTT. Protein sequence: CSGRSSPFGTEVFF.

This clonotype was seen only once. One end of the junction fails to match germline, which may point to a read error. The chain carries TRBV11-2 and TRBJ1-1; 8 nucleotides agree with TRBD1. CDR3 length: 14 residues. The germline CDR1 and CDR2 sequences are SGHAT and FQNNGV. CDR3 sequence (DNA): TGTGCCAGTAGATGGACAGGGCTGAACACTGAAGTTTTCTTT. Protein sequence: CASRWTGLNTEVFF.

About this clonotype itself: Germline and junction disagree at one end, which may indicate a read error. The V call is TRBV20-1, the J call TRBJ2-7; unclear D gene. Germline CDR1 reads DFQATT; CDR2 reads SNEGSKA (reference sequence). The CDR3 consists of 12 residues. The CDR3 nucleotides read TGCTGTGCTAGTGCAGTCACCTACGAGAAGTACTTC. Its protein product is CCASAVTYEKYF.

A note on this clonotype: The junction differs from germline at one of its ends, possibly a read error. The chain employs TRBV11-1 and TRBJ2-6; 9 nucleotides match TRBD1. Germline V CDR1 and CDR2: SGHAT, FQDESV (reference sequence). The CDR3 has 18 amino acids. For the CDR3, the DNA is TGTGCTAGCAGCCAGAGGGGACAGGGCTACTCTAGGGCCAACGTCCTGACTTTC. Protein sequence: CASSQRGQGYSRANVLTF.

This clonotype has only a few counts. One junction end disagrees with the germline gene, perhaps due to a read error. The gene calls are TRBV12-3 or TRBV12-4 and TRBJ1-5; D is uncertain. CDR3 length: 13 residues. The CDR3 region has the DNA TGTGCCTGCCAGTCTCGACACAATCAGTCCCAGCATTTT. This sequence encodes CACQSRHNQSQHF.

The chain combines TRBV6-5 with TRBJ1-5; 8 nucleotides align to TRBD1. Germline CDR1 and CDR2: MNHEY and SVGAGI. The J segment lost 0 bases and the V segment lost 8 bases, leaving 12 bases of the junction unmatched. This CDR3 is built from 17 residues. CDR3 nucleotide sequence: TGTGCCAGCGGCATGACAGGGGATGGCAATAGCAATCAGCCCCAGCATTTT. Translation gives CASGMTGDGNSNQPQHF.

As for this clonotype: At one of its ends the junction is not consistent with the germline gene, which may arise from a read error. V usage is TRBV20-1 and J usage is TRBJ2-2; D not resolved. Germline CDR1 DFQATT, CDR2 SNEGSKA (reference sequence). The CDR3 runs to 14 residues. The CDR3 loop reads CNARFSENTGELFF. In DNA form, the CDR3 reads TGCAATGCTAGGTTCTCCGAGAACACCGGGGAGCTGTTTTTT.